This T cell receptor beta chain was recovered during a study of blood T cell repertoires in COVID-19. Turning to the study itself: Acute-phase and convalescent COVID-19 samples originated in the United States, Italy and Spain.

Participants were aged about 18 to 89 years from about 25 US areas. What the recovered Cohort 3 donors had was two negative PCRs, clearance, or symptom resolution. CDR1 is SNHLY and CDR2 is FYNNEI in the germline V gene. The CDR3 covers 14 residues. V was pared by 5 bases and J by 5 bases, with 7 bases of the junction left unmatched. Here immunoSEQ multiplex PCR was the method, and the copy in TCRdb shows in-frame clones only, minus some. The sample holds fewer than 250,000 clones, around 84% seen once. This chain joins TRBV2 and TRBJ1-2, with TRBD1 matching over 8 bases. The receptor's source is a woman in her twenties or thirties who had recovered from COVID-19. The sequenced material came from PBMCs or T cells enriched from blood (not recorded which). The CDR3 region is CASSRQGLNYGYTF. The CDR3 nucleotides read TGTGCCAGCAGTCGACAGGGGCTGAATTATGGCTACACCTTC.